A selection of T cell receptor beta chains follows, all from one sample in a study of shared clonotypes between healthy human individuals. The data were produced by immunoSEQ multiplex PCR, yet TCRdb's version contains in-frame clones alone and is incomplete. The table includes around 500,000 clones, 79% detected once. The sample taken for sequencing was PBMCs. The origin of the receptors is a woman aged 40 to 50 in good health. Some clones in this sample may be carry-over from other donors' samples. Both conserved end residues are part of each CDR3. D genes are given only for firm matches. The size of a clone is reported for some rows only, either as once, few or many, or as a class for expanded clones.

cdr3_length j_call v_call d_call clone_size cdr3_nt cdr3_aa
14 TRBJ1-2 TRBV30 TRBD1 . TGTGCCTGGCCCAGACAGGGGGCAGGGAGTGGCTACACCTTC CAWPRQGAGSGYTF
13 TRBJ2-5 TRBV11-1 . . TGTGCCAGCAGCTTTGGGTACCAAGAGACCCAGTACTTC CASSFGYQETQYF
15 TRBJ2-1 TRBV28 . . TGTGCCAGCAGTTTGACCTCTGACACCTACAATGAGCAGTTCTTC CASSLTSDTYNEQFF
16 TRBJ1-2 TRBV5-1 . once TGCGCCAGCAGCTTGGGTAGGGCAGATACTAACTATGGCTACACCTTC CASSLGRADTNYGYTF
13 TRBJ1-4 TRBV30 TRBD1 . TGTGCCTGGACAGGGGGAGCCCCTGAAAAACTGTTTTTT CAWTGGAPEKLFF
13 TRBJ1-1 TRBV7-9 . . TGTGCCAGCAGCTTAGACAGTAACACTGAAGCTTTCTTT CASSLDSNTEAFF
13 TRBJ1-2 TRBV28 . . TGTGCCAGCAGCTCAGACGGCTACTATGGCTACACCTTC CASSSDGYYGYTF
16 TRBJ2-2 TRBV5-1 . . TGCGCCAGCAGCTTGGCCCGAGGTTCGGGCACCGGGGAGCTGTTTTTT CASSLARGSGTGELFF
13 TRBJ1-1 TRBV6-1 TRBD1 . TGTGCCAGCAGACCCACAGGGGTCACTGAAGCTTTCTTT CASRPTGVTEAFF
13 TRBJ2-2 TRBV9 TRBD2 . TGTGCCAGCAGCGTAGCGACTAGCAAGAAGCTGTTTTTT CASSVATSKKLFF
18 TRBJ2-7 TRBV28 . . TGTGCCAGCAGTTTGGCGTCGGGTGGGCCCCTCAGCTCCTACGAGCAGTACTTC CASSLASGGPLSSYEQYF
15 TRBJ2-2 TRBV28 TRBD1 . TGTGCCAGCAAGAAACAGGGGACGAACACCGGGGAGCTGTTTTTT CASKKQGTNTGELFF
14 TRBJ1-4 TRBV2 . few TGTGCCAGCATACGGGGCGGAACTAATGAAAAACTGTTTTTT CASIRGGTNEKLFF
16 TRBJ2-4 TRBV10-2 TRBD1 many TGCGCCAGCAGTGAGTCCGGGGACAGGGGGACTAACATTCAGTACTTC CASSESGDRGTNIQYF
16 TRBJ2-3 TRBV18 TRBD2 . TGTGCCAGCTCACCCGTAGCGGGAGGGCCGGGCGATACGCAGTATTTT CASSPVAGGPGDTQYF
15 TRBJ2-3 TRBV6-6 TRBD2 . TGTGCCAGCAGTGTCCGGGAGGGCGGGACAGATACGCAGTATTTT CASSVREGGTDTQYF
17 TRBJ1-5 TRBV15 TRBD1 . TGTGCCACCAGCACCCAAAAGGGGACAGGGTTTAATCAGCCCCAGCATTTT CATSTQKGTGFNQPQHF
16 TRBJ2-7 TRBV4-1 TRBD1 . TGCGCCAGCAGCCAAGTCACGGGGACAGGGGTTCACGAGCAGTACTTC CASSQVTGTGVHEQYF
15 TRBJ2-7 TRBV18 TRBD2 . TGTGCCAGCTCACCAATGGCGGGGGGTTTGAACGAGCAGTACTTC CASSPMAGGLNEQYF
16 TRBJ1-4 TRBV19 . . TGTGCCAGTAGTCCCGGAGGCACGGCGGGGGATGAAAAACTGTTTTTT CASSPGGTAGDEKLFF
14 TRBJ1-5 TRBV10-1 TRBD1 . TGCGCCAGCATACATCGGCAGGGGGGTCAGCCCCAGCATTTT CASIHRQGGQPQHF
14 TRBJ1-2 TRBV5-5 TRBD1 . TGTGCCAGCAGCGGGACGACAGGGGGCTTTGGCTACACCTTC CASSGTTGGFGYTF
16 TRBJ1-4 TRBV27 . . TGTGCCAGCAGTCGATTTCAGGACGGTACTAATGAAAAACTGTTTTTT CASSRFQDGTNEKLFF
13 TRBJ1-4 TRBV5-4 . . TGTGCCAGCAGCTTCAGGGGCGGGGAAAAACTGTTTTTT CASSFRGGEKLFF
14 TRBJ2-3 TRBV29-1 TRBD2 . TGCAGCGTCGCACTAGCGGGAGCGGGAGATACGCAGTATTTT CSVALAGAGDTQYF
15 TRBJ2-3 TRBV10-2 TRBD2 . TGCGCCAGCAGGGTAGCGGGAGACGCGGCAGATACGCAGTATTTT CASRVAGDAADTQYF
12 TRBJ1-2 TRBV28 . . TGTGCCCTTGGGTGGGGAAGGTATGGCTACACCTTC CALGWGRYGYTF
13 TRBJ1-5 TRBV29-1 TRBD1 . TGCAGCGTAAGAGACAGGGTGGGTCAGCCCCAGCATTTT CSVRDRVGQPQHF
13 TRBJ1-4 TRBV30 TRBD1 . TGTGCCTGGAGCAGACAGGGATACGAAAAACTGTTTTTT CAWSRQGYEKLFF
13 TRBJ2-2 TRBV30 . . TGTGCCTGGAGTGACAAAAACACCGGGGAGCTGTTTTTT CAWSDKNTGELFF
16 TRBJ2-5 TRBV28 TRBD1 . TGTGCCAGCAGTTTAGGCCCTACAGGGGACCAAGAGACCCAGTACTTC CASSLGPTGDQETQYF
12 TRBJ1-1 TRBV11-2 TRBD1 . TGTGCCAGCAGCACAGACAGGGGGAAAGCTTTCTTT CASSTDRGKAFF
14 TRBJ2-5 TRBV5-4 . . TGTGCCAGCAGCTTCGGACACCGGCAAGAGACCCAGTACTTC CASSFGHRQETQYF
15 TRBJ2-2 TRBV10-3 . . TGTGCCATTTCTCCATCCGGGGGAGAGACCGGGGAGCTGTTTTTT CAISPSGGETGELFF
13 TRBJ1-5 TRBV10-3 . . TGTGCCATCAGGGGGACGGAAAATCAGCCCCAGCATTTT CAIRGTENQPQHF
16 TRBJ2-3 TRBV4-1 . . TGCGCCAGCAGCCAAGAGAGCCTAAGACCCACAGATACGCAGTATTTT CASSQESLRPTDTQYF
15 TRBJ1-1 TRBV5-1 TRBD1 . TGCGCCAGCAGCTTGAGGGCAGGGGGGAACACTGAAGCTTTCTTT CASSLRAGGNTEAFF